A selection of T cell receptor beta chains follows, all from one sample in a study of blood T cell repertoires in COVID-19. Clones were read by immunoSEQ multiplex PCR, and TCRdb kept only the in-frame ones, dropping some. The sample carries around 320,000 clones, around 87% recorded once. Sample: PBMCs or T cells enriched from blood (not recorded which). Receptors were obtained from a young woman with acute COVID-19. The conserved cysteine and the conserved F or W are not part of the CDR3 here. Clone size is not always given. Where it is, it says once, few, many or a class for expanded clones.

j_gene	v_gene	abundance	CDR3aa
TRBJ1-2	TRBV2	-	ATRDSLYGYT
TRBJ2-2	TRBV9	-	ASSLFNVDRGHGELF
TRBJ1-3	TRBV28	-	ASSLTFPRNTIY
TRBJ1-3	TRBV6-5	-	ASSPRTVAGNTIY
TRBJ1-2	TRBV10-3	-	AISSTAGYGYT
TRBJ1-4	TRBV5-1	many	ASSFDRVEEKLF
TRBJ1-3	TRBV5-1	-	ASSLGAGLFSGNTIY
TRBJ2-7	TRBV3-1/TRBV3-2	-	ASSQGAGAYYEQY
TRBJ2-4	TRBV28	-	ASSLNSRTLLFGGLAKNIQY
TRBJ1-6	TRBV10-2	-	ASSESQNTVLDSPLH
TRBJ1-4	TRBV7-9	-	ASLGASNEKLF
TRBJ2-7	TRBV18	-	ASSPGQTSYEQY
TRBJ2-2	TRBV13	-	ASRGLAENTGELF
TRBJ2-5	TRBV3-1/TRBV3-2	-	ASSQVDFGLGETQY
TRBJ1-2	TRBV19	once	ASSIIGVGTNYGYT
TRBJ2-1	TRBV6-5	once	ASSSGSGREQF
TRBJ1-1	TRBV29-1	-	SALDLGTEAF
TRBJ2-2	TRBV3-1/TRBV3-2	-	ASSSTGAGELF
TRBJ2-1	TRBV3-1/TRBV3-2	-	ASSQDMTGLREQF
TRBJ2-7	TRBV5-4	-	ASSPTSGRSYEQY
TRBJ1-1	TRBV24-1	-	ATSADRNTEAF
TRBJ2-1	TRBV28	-	ASSPAGTALNEQF
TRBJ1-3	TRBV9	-	ASSPRGQVSGNTIY
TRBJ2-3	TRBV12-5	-	ASRWSGGQDTQY